The TCR beta chain under discussion was sequenced for a study of blood T cell repertoires in COVID-19. As for the study in general: Researchers got acute and convalescent COVID-19 samples from the United States, Italy and Spain. PBMCs, B-cell-depleted T cells, or T cells were the source of the cDNA or gDNA that made up the material.

V trimming: 0 bases; J trimming: 5 bases; junction bases outside the gene matches: 1. From germline, CDR1 is LNHNV and CDR2 YYDKDF (reference sequence). The CDR3 is 14 amino acids. This clone was picked up a small number of times. Per the authors' pipeline: The authors estimated nucleated cell counts from reference gene primer amplification. Some clones are missing from TCRdb's copy, which holds only in-frame ones; the method was immunoSEQ multiplex PCR. From that table come the V and J calls and clone size; the DNA was used to work out D and trimming. The sample lists 110,000 to 150,000 clones; 80% were seen once.

This TCR came from a woman in her 50s with acute or convalescent COVID-19. What was sequenced was peripheral blood. The V gene is TRBV15, the J gene TRBJ2-3; TRBD2 matches 8 bases. CDR3 nucleotide sequence: TGTGCCACCAGCAGAGAAACTAGCGGAGATACGCAGTATTTT. Translated, it gives CATSRETSGDTQYF.